The clone carrying this TCR beta chain occurred a few times. The sample is drawn from a study of blood T cell repertoires in COVID-19. Study overall: Acute and convalescent COVID-19 samples came from the United States, Italy and Spain. From T cells, B-cell-depleted T cells, or PBMCs came the material, which was cDNA or gDNA.

Trimming left V 2 bases short and J 0 bases short, with 11 bases between. This CDR3 is 15 amino acids long. Germline CDR1 reads MNHEY; CDR2 reads SVGAGI. Original data processing: By means of reference gene primer amplification, nucleated cell counts were estimated. This table comes from immunoSEQ multiplex PCR, and its TCRdb copy is limited to in-frame clones, with some not included. V and J calls and clone size are as listed in that table; D and trimming were resolved from the DNA. The sample yields 160,000 or so clones, 80% seen once. J is TRBJ2-7 and V is TRBV6-5; D may be TRBD1 (6 bases). This TCR was recovered from a man in his sixties with acute or convalescent COVID-19. Sequenced sample: peripheral blood. CDR3 sequence: CASSYRDTASYEQYF. The DNA for the CDR3 is TGTGCCAGCAGTTACAGGGACACGGCCTCCTACGAGCAGTACTTC.